Presented here are 28 T cell receptor beta chains from one specimen sequenced in a study of HIV-infected patients and healthy controls. MiXCR, applied by TCRdb to the 5' RACE reads, yields one record per CDR3 protein. Of about 18,000 distinct CDR3 sequences listed, roughly a fifth were seen once; the top ten hold around 34%. Sequencing input: CD8+ T cells from blood. These receptors originate from a human donor in good health.

In its sample, this clonotype was seen many times. This chain links TRBV4-1 with TRBJ1-4; TRBD1 agrees at 7 bases. V gave up 1 base and J gave up 8 bases; unmatched junction bases: 7. Germline V gives CDR1 MGHRA, CDR2 YSYEKL. The CDR3 totals 15 residues. DNA of the CDR3: TGCGCCAGCAGCCAAGCCGACAGGGCGAGGGAAAAACTGTTTTTT. It yields the protein CASSQADRAREKLFF.

This clonotype was counted many times. The rearrangement joins TRBV5-5 to TRBJ1-1; D ambiguous. Looked up from germline, CDR1 is SGHKS and CDR2 is YYEKEE (reference sequence). CDR3 length: 15 amino acids. The V end was cut by 1 base, the J end by 1 base, with 11 bases between. CDR3: CASSLLVSSNTEAFF. In nucleotides, the CDR3 is TGTGCCAGCAGCTTGCTCGTGTCGTCGAACACTGAAGCTTTCTTT.

The table lists this clonotype with many counts. The CDR3 sequence is CASSQGGRPQHF. The CDR3 region has the DNA TGCGCCAGCAGCCAAGGAGGGAGGCCCCAGCATTTT. The chain links TRBV4-1 to TRBJ1-5; no clear D gene. The V end was cut by 1 base, the J end by 9 bases, with 7 bases between. The CDR3 spans 12 residues. Germline values: CDR1 MGHRA, CDR2 YSYEKL.

The chain has TRBV7-6 and TRBJ1-1; D perhaps matches TRBD1 (6 bases). V lost 5 bases, J lost 0 bases, and 13 bases lay in between. This CDR3 spans 15 amino acids. Per germline, CDR1 SGHVS and CDR2 FNYEAQ. As DNA, the CDR3 is TGTGCCAGCAGCCCATCACAGGGACTGAACACTGAAGCTTTCTTT. As protein: CASSPSQGLNTEAFF.

This clonotype has ten or more counts. The rearrangement links TRBV27 to TRBJ1-2; D gene uncertain. Deletions cut 8 bases from V and 4 bases from J, with 14 bases between. Germline CDR1 and CDR2: MNHEY and SMNVEV (reference sequence). The CDR3 extends over 13 amino acids. DNA of the CDR3: TGTGCCAGCGGAGCTACGAAGGGCTATGGCTACACCTTC. As protein: CASGATKGYGYTF.

The chain joins TRBV4-1 to TRBJ2-1, with a possible D match to TRBD2 (5 bases). Trimming stripped 1 base from V and 5 bases from J, with 9 bases between. The CDR3 extends over 14 amino acids. CDR1 and CDR2 (germline): MGHRA, YSYEKL. CDR3 sequence: CASSQAGVNNEQFF. DNA for the CDR3: TGCGCCAGCAGCCAAGCCGGGGTTAACAATGAGCAGTTCTTC.

This clonotype was seen more than once but under ten times. The CDR3 here is CASSLAGAPNTEAFF. CDR3 DNA sequence: TGTGCCAGCAGTTTAGCGGGGGCACCGAACACTGAAGCTTTCTTT. This chain connects TRBV27 to TRBJ1-1; D might be TRBD1 (6 bases). Germline V lookup: CDR1 MNHEY, CDR2 SMNVEV (reference sequence). V lost 2 bases and J lost 1, with 11 bases in between. This CDR3 has 15 amino acids.

This clonotype was counted many times. The V and J genes are TRBV13 and TRBJ2-3, with a weak D call TRBD2 (5 bases). The CDR3 contains 17 residues. The V and J ends lost 6 bases and 0 bases respectively, with 19 bases between them. The germline CDR1 and CDR2 sequences are PRHDT and FYEKMQ (reference sequence). CDR3 DNA: TGTGCCAGCAGTCTTTGGACTGCCCCCTCCAGCACAGATACGCAGTATTTT. Its translation is CASSLWTAPSSTDTQYF.

The V call is TRBV19, the J call TRBJ2-1; TRBD2 matches 12 bases. Germline lookup yields CDR1 LNHDA and CDR2 SQIVND (reference sequence). The V segment lost 6 bases and the J segment 4 bases; nucleotides outside the gene matches: 1. This CDR3 region has 14 residues. CDR3 nucleotide sequence: TGTGCCAGTAGACTAGCGGGAGGTTACAATGAGCAGTTCTTC. This sequence encodes CASRLAGGYNEQFF. The full variable domain, completed using reference TRBV19 and TRBJ2-1, is DGGITQSPKYLFRKEGQNVTLSCEQNLNHDAMYWYRQDPGQGLRLIYYSQIVNDFQKGDIAEGYSVSREKKESFPLTVTSAQKNPTAFYLCASRLAGGYNEQFFGPGTRLTVL.

This clonotype was seen repeatedly, ten times or more. The CDR3 bases are TGCGCCAGCAGCCAAGACAGGAACACTGAAGCTTTCTTT. This sequence encodes CASSQDRNTEAFF. The V and J genes are TRBV4-1 and TRBJ1-1; D not resolved. This CDR3 has 13 amino acids. The germline CDR1 and CDR2 sequences are MGHRA and YSYEKL. Trimming pared 0 bases from V and 1 base from J, leaving 3 bases between.

The chain recombines TRBV12-5 with TRBJ1-2; 8 bases fit TRBD1. V was pared by 2 bases and J by 8 bases, with 4 bases of the junction left unmatched. The CDR3 is 13 amino acids. From germline, CDR1 is LGHNT and CDR2 FRNRAP. The chain's CDR3 is CASGLNRGSGYTF. CDR3 nucleotide sequence: TGTGCTAGTGGTTTGAACAGGGGGAGCGGCTACACCTTC.

Ten or more counts support this clonotype. This chain joins TRBV5-4 and TRBJ2-7; 11 bases line up with TRBD2. This CDR3 comprises 15 residues. Germline-derived CDR1 and CDR2 are SGHNT and YYREEE (reference sequence). J lost 5 bases, V lost 0 bases, and 4 bases had no gene match. The CDR3 sequence is CASSLDLAGGNEQYF. As DNA, the CDR3 is TGTGCCAGCAGCTTGGACCTAGCGGGAGGTAACGAGCAGTACTTC.

The chain has TRBV3-1 and TRBJ2-3, with 13 bases lining up with TRBD2. This CDR3 contains 17 residues. Germline lookup yields CDR1 LGHDT and CDR2 YNNKEL (reference sequence). V was pared by 3 bases and J by 8 bases, with 11 bases of the junction left unmatched. CDR3 amino acids: CASSHLGLAGAGGTQYF. The CDR3 DNA sequence: TGTGCCAGCAGCCATCTCGGACTAGCGGGGGCAGGAGGTACGCAGTATTTT.

The rearrangement uses TRBV6-1 and TRBJ2-1; weak D call: TRBD1 (5 bases). Germline V gives CDR1 MNHNS, CDR2 SASEGT. The ends were cut back, 8 bases at V and 15 bases at J, with 20 bases in the middle. This CDR3 has 12 residues. CDR3 region: CASGSTLLQGFF. The CDR3 coding sequence is TGTGCCAGCGGATCGACTCTCCTTCAGGGGTTCTTC.

This rearrangement joins TRBV7-9 to TRBJ2-7; 7 nucleotides agree with TRBD2. The CDR3 spans 15 residues. CDR1 is SEHNR and CDR2 is FQNEAQ in the germline V gene (reference sequence). Losses at the gene ends were 4 bases for V and 2 bases for J; bases not matched to a gene: 8. CDR3 in DNA: TGTGCCAGCAGCTCAGCGGGACTTTTGACCTACGAGCAGTACTTC. Translation: CASSSAGLLTYEQYF. Together with reference TRBV7-9 and TRBJ2-7, the CDR3 gives the full variable domain: DTGVSQNPRHKITKRGQNVTFRCDPISEHNRLYWYRQTLGQGPEFLTYFQNEAQLEKSRLLSDRFSAERPKGSFSTLEIQRTEQGDSAMYLCASSSAGLLTYEQYFGPGTRLTVT.

There are many counts of this clonotype. The chain couples TRBV15 to TRBJ2-1, with D uncertain. V lost 3 bases, J lost 0 bases, and 9 bases lay in between. From germline, CDR1 is LNHNV and CDR2 YYDKDF (reference sequence). CDR3 length equals 15 residues. The DNA of the CDR3 is TGTGCCACCAGCAGCCAGGCCAGCTCCTACAATGAGCAGTTCTTC. It is translated as CATSSQASSYNEQFF.

This clonotype has only a few counts. The gene calls are TRBV7-9 and TRBJ2-7; 8 bases agree with TRBD1. The ends lost 4 bases at V and 7 bases at J; junction bases unmatched: 12. Germline CDR1 reads SEHNR; CDR2 reads FQNEAQ (reference sequence). The CDR3 spans 15 residues. As DNA, the CDR3 is TGTGCCAGCAGCTCCTTCTGGACAGGGATGAGGGAGCAGTACTTC. This encodes CASSSFWTGMREQYF. Filled out from reference TRBV7-9 and TRBJ2-7, the complete variable domain reads DTGVSQNPRHKITKRGQNVTFRCDPISEHNRLYWYRQTLGQGPEFLTYFQNEAQLEKSRLLSDRFSAERPKGSFSTLEIQRTEQGDSAMYLCASSSFWTGMREQYFGPGTRLTVT.

Many counts were recorded for this clonotype. The chain has TRBV7-9 and TRBJ2-7; D is ambiguous. CDR1 is SEHNR and CDR2 is FQNEAQ in the germline V gene (reference sequence). The germline V and J ends were trimmed by 5 bases and 2 bases, with 16 bases remaining between them. The CDR3 sequence is 15 residues long. CDR3 nucleotides: TGTGCCAGCAGCGCCGTTACCCCACCTCCCTACGAGCAGTACTTC. The encoded protein is CASSAVTPPPYEQYF.

This clonotype was observed at least ten times. This chain joins TRBV7-9 and TRBJ1-3; no firm D call. V was trimmed by 5 bases and J by 4 bases, leaving 18 bases between them. Germline CDR1 is SEHNR and CDR2 is FQNEAQ (reference sequence). There are 16 residues in the CDR3. Here the CDR3 DNA reads TGTGCCAGCAGCCCCCGTCTAGCAAGAACAGGAAACACCATATATTTT. Translating gives CASSPRLARTGNTIYF.

This chain joins TRBV12-3 or TRBV12-4 and TRBJ1-1, with D perhaps TRBD1 (6 bases). Trimming shortened V by 5 bases and J by 4 bases, and 11 bases separated the two germline ends. This CDR3 is built from 13 residues. The DNA for the CDR3 is TGTGCCAGCAGTACAGGGTCGGCCACTGAAGCTTTCTTT. This codes for CASSTGSATEAFF.

The chain links TRBV29-1 to TRBJ2-1; the D is unclear. CDR1 is SQVTM, CDR2 ANQGSEA, per germline. This CDR3 contains 11 residues. The V gene lost 7 bases and the J gene lost 10 bases, with 14 bases spanning the gap. The CDR3 spells CSADWRSEQFF. In DNA, the CDR3 is TGCAGCGCTGACTGGAGATCCGAGCAGTTCTTC.

This clonotype was seen at least ten times. CDR3 in DNA: TGTGCCAGCAGTCCTCAGGGGGCGGACACTGAAGCTTTCTTT. Amino acids: CASSPQGADTEAFF. This chain links TRBV27 with TRBJ1-1; 8 bases fit TRBD1. From germline, CDR1 is MNHEY and CDR2 SMNVEV (reference sequence). V lost 5 bases, J lost 3 bases, and 5 bases stayed unmatched. The CDR3 has 14 amino acids.

This chain uses TRBV4-3 with TRBJ1-1; the match to TRBD1 covers 10 bases. This CDR3 contains 14 residues. Germline V gene data show CDR1 as LGHNA and CDR2 as YSLEER. With V trimmed by 2 bases and J by 5 bases, 2 bases remained unmatched. CDR3 coding DNA: TGCGCCAGCAGCCAACGGACAGGGGGGACTGAAGCTTTCTTT. Translating gives CASSQRTGGTEAFF.

The rearrangement links TRBV5-1 to TRBJ1-2, with TRBD1 matching over 10 bases. The germline V gene has CDR1 SGHRS and CDR2 YFSETQ. The trim removed 3 bases at V and 0 bases at J, leaving 2 bases unmatched. CDR3 length: 15 amino acids. CDR3 sequence: CASSSGQGANYGYTF. The CDR3 DNA is TGCGCCAGCAGCTCCGGACAGGGGGCTAACTATGGCTACACCTTC.

The rearrangement joins TRBV7-9 to TRBJ1-2; 8 positions agree with TRBD1. There are 13 residues in the CDR3. The germline gives CDR1 SEHNR, CDR2 FQNEAQ (reference sequence). The trim removed 4 bases at V and 8 bases at J, leaving 6 bases unmatched. CDR3 region: CASSSNWTGGYTF. As DNA, the CDR3 is TGTGCCAGCAGCTCAAATTGGACAGGGGGCTACACCTTC.

The rearrangement links TRBV4-3 to TRBJ2-6; D uncertain. CDR3 size: 15 residues. Germline values: CDR1 LGHNA, CDR2 YSLEER. V lost 0 bases, J lost 0 bases, and 3 bases lay in between. The CDR3 nucleotides are TGCGCCAGCAGCCAAGAGAGCTCTGGGGCCAACGTCCTGACTTTC. This codes for CASSQESSGANVLTF.

Within the sample, this clonotype is medium-sized. The chain employs TRBV2 and TRBJ1-1; 9 nucleotides line up with TRBD1. Trimming took 2 bases from V and 2 from J; bases not matched to a gene: 3. Germline V gene sequence: CDR1 SNHLY, CDR2 FYNNEI. This CDR3 region has 15 residues. The CDR3 region has the DNA TGTGCCAGCAGTGAATGGACAGGGGATAACACTGAAGCTTTCTTT. Its protein product is CASSEWTGDNTEAFF. The full variable domain, its missing parts supplied by reference TRBV2 and TRBJ1-1, is EPEVTQTPSHQVTQMGQEVILRCVPISNHLYFYWYRQILGQKVEFLVSFYNNEISEKSEIFDDQFSVERPDGSNFTLKIRSTKLEDSAMYFCASSEWTGDNTEAFFGQGTRLTVV.

This clonotype showed up just a few times. The chain couples TRBV15 to TRBJ2-1; 7 bases match TRBD1. V lost 2 bases, J lost 5 bases, and 12 bases stayed unmatched. Germline assignment: CDR1 LNHNV and CDR2 YYDKDF (reference sequence). This CDR3 is built from 17 residues. CDR3 in amino acids: CATSRLPRDSPDNEQFF. CDR3 nucleotides: TGTGCCACCAGCAGACTACCCCGGGACAGCCCCGACAATGAGCAGTTCTTC.